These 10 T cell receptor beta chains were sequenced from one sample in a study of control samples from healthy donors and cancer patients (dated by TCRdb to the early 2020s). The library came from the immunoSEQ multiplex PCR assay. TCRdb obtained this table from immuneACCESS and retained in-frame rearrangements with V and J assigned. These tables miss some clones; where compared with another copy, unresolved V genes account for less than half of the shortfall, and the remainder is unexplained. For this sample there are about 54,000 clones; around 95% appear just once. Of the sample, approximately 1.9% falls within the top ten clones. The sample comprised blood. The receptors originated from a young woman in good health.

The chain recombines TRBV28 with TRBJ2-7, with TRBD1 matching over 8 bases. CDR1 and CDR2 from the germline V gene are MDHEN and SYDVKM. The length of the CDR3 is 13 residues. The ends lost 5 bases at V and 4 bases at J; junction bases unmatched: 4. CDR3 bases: TGTGCCAGCAGTCCTAGGACAGGGTACGAGCAGTACTTC. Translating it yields CASSPRTGYEQYF. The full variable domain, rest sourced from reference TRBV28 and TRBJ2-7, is DVKVTQSSRYLVKRTGEKVFLECVQDMDHENMFWYRQDPGLGLRLIYFSYDVKMKEKGDIPEGYSVSREKKERFSLILESASTNQTSMYLCASSPRTGYEQYFGPGTRLTVT.

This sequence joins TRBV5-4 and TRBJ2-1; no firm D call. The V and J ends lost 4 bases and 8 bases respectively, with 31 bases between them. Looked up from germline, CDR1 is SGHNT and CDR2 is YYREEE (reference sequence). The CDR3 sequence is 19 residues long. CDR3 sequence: CASSPVVAPGPNNVDEQFF. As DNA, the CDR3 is TGTGCCAGCAGCCCGGTAGTTGCCCCAGGTCCAAACAATGTGGATGAGCAGTTCTTC.

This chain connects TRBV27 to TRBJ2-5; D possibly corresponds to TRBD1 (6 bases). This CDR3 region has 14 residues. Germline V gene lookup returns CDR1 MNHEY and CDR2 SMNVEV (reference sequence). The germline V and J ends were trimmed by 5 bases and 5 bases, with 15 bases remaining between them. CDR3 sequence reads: CASSEGQWWETQYF. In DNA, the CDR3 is TGTGCCAGCAGTGAAGGACAGTGGTGGGAGACCCAGTACTTC.

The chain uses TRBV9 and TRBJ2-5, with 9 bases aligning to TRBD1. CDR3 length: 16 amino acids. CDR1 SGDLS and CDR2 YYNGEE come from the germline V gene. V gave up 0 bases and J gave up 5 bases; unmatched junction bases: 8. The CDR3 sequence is CASSVGQGEGWETQYF. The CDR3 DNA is TGTGCCAGCAGCGTAGGACAGGGGGAGGGCTGGGAGACCCAGTACTTC. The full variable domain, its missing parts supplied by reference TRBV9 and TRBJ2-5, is DSGVTQTPKHLITATGQRVTLRCSPRSGDLSVYWYQQSLDQGLQFLIQYYNGEERAKGNILERFSAQQFPDLHSELNLSSLELGDSALYFCASSVGQGEGWETQYFGPGTRLLVL.

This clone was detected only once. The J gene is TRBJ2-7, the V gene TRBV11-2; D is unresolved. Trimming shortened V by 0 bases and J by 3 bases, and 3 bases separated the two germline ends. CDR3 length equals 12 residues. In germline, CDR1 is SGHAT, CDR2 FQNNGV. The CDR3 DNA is TGTGCCAGCAGCTTAGACAGCTACGAGCAGTACTTC. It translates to CASSLDSYEQYF. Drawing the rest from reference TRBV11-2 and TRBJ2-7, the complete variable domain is EAGVAQSPRYKIIEKRQSVAFWCNPISGHATLYWYQQILGQGPKLLIQFQNNGVVDDSQLPKDRFSAERLKGVDSTLKIQPAKLEDSAVYLCASSLDSYEQYFGPGTRLTVT.

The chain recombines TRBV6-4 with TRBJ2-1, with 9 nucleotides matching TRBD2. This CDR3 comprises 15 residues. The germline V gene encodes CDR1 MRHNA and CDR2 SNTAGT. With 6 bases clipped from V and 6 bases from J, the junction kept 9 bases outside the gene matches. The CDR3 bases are TGTGCCAGCAGCACCCTAGCGGGATCCGGCAATGAGCAGTTCTTC. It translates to CASSTLAGSGNEQFF.

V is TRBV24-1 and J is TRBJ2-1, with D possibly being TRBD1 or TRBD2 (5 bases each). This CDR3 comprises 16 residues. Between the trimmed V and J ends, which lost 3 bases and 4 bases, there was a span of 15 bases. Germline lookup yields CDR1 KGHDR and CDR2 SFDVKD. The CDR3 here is CATSDDRGPDYNEQFF. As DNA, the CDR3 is TGTGCCACCAGTGATGACCGGGGACCAGATTACAATGAGCAGTTCTTC.

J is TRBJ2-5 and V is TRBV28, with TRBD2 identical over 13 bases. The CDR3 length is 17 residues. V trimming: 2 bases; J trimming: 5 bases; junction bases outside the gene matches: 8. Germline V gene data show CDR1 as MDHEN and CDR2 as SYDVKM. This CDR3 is CASSLGTSGTRGETQYF. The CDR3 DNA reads TGTGCCAGCAGTTTAGGGACTAGCGGGACTCGTGGGGAGACCCAGTACTTC.

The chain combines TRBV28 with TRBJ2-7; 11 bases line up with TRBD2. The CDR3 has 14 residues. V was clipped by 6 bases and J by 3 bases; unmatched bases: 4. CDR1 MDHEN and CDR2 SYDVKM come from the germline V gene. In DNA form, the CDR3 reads TGTGCCAGCAGCCAGACTAGCGGGGTCTACGAGCAGTACTTC. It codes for CASSQTSGVYEQYF. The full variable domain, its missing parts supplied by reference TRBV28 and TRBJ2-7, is DVKVTQSSRYLVKRTGEKVFLECVQDMDHENMFWYRQDPGLGLRLIYFSYDVKMKEKGDIPEGYSVSREKKERFSLILESASTNQTSMYLCASSQTSGVYEQYFGPGTRLTVT.

CDR3 in amino acids: CASSLNQDTQYF. The DNA for the CDR3 is TGTGCCAGCAGTTTAAACCAGGATACGCAGTATTTT. V is TRBV12-3 or TRBV12-4 and J is TRBJ2-3; no definite D call. This CDR3 has 12 residues. The germline V and J ends were trimmed by 2 bases and 6 bases, with 6 bases remaining between them.